The sequence of this T cell receptor beta chain was determined in a study of control samples from healthy donors and cancer patients. Data came from immunoSEQ multiplex PCR; TCRdb stores just in-frame clones and leaves some out. The data show over 100,000 clones, over 80% seen once. This clone has more than one count but fewer than ten. This CDR3 comprises 15 residues. Unmatched junction bases numbered 5, after V lost 0 bases and J lost 2 bases. The V gene's germline CDR1 is SGHRS and CDR2 YFSETQ. The clonotype originates from a woman aged 45 to 65 in good health. Sequenced material: blood. V and J are TRBV5-1 and TRBJ2-7; 7 bases match TRBD2. The CDR3 DNA follows: TGCGCCAGCAGCTTGGAGCGGGGATCCCCCTACGAGCAGTACTTC. It is translated as CASSLERGSPYEQYF.